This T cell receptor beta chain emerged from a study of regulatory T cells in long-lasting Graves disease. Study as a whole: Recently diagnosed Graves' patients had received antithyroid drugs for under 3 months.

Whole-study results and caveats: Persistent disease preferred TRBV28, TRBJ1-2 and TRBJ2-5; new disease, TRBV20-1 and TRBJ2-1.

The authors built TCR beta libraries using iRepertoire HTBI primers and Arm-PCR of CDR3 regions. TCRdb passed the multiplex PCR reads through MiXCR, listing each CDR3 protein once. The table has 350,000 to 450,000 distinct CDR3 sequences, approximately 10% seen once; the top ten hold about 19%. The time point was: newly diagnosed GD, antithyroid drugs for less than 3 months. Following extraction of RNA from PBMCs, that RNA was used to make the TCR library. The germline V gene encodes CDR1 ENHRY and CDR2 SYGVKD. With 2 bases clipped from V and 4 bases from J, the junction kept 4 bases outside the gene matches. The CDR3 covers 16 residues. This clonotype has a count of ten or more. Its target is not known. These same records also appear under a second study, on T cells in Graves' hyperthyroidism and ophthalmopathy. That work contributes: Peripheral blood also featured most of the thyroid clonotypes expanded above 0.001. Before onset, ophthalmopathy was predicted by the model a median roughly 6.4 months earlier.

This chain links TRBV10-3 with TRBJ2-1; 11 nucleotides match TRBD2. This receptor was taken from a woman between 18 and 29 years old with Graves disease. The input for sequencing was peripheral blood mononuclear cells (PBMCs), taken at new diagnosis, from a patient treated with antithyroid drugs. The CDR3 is CAISESGTSGYNEQFF. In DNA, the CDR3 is TGTGCCATCAGTGAGAGCGGGACTAGCGGTTACAATGAGCAGTTCTTC.